This entry is about one TCR beta chain. This entry belongs to a study of shared clonotypes between healthy human individuals. At a deep level, the assay was run. The protocol was immunoSEQ multiplex PCR, while the TCRdb copy is restricted to in-frame clones and leaves out a portion. The sample carries 2,100,000 or so clones, approximately 94% recorded once. This TCR was sampled from a man aged 18 to 30 in good health. Sequenced: naive CD4+ T cells sorted from blood. The subset denotes: CD45RA+ positively selected.

Here the CDR3 DNA reads TGTGCCAGCAGCTTAGAGGGTTTGGGTGAGCAGTTCTTC. Residues: CASSLEGLGEQFF. The genes are TRBV7-2 and TRBJ2-1; D is unresolved. Germline V gives CDR1 SGHTA, CDR2 FQGNSA. Between the trimmed V and J ends, which lost 1 base and 9 bases, there was a span of 10 bases. There are 13 residues in the CDR3. The full variable domain, with the rest looked up from reference TRBV7-2 and TRBJ2-1, is GAGVSQSPSNKVTEKGKDVELRCDPISGHTALYWYRQSLGQGLEFLIYFQGNSAPDKSGLPSDRFSAERTGGSVSTLTIQRTQQEDSAVYLCASSLEGLGEQFFGPGTRLTVL.